This T cell receptor beta chain was sequenced during a study of T cells in narcolepsy (dated by TCRdb to 2016 to 2019). In the study overall: The study enrolled patients with narcolepsy type 1 or type 2 (NT1, NT2) together with healthy control donors. The study used TCR Vbeta sequencing to track clonotypes in blood and CSF while looking for autoreactive T cells in narcolepsy patients that target self-antigens of hypocretin neurons (hypocretin, TRIB2).

Looking up the germline V gene yields CDR1 MNHNS and CDR2 SASEGT. The CDR3 spans 13 residues, from the cysteine through the phenylalanine. Kept here is only the CDR3 DNA, which spans 39 bases and is read in frame from base 1. After removal of 4 bases from V and 7 bases from J, the junction retains 2 bases not matched to a gene. For TCR Vbeta sequencing, memory CD4+ T cells were sorted ex vivo from the peripheral blood of both healthy controls and narcolepsy patients. The paper as a whole reports these results and caveats: In plots comparing CSF and blood CD4+ T cell clonotypes from the same patient, HCRT-specific and TRIB2-specific autoreactive clonotypes were highlighted. Autoreactive clonotypes were reported to be detected serially in the blood of the same patients and of different patients, but not in the blood of healthy controls. Numbers of sequenced blood memory CD4+ clonotypes were comparable, with averages of about 39,494 in patients and fewer than 35,000 in controls. Some blood memory CD4+ repertoires from patients and controls contained no sequences matching autoreactive T cell clones.

The library relied on the immunoSEQ multiplex PCR assay. Here the immuneACCESS table is served through TCRdb, limited to in-frame sequences with V and J called. Missing clones are a known gap in these copies; in checked studies unresolved V genes cover under half, and the rest lacks a known reason. The sample table contains fewer than 20,000 clones; only one count was recorded for about 85% of them. In total, the top ten clones hold approximately 37% of the sample. About this clone: Its recognized antigen is unknown. Base qualities are not at hand, and no much larger clone is one base apart.

The TCR originated in a human donor in good health. Sequenced sample: memory (CD45RA-) CD4+ T cells from blood. This specimen's cell subset or site label, interpreted: memory T cells sorted ex vivo from peripheral blood. The rearranged chain carries TRBV6-1 and TRBJ1-5; TRBD1 lines up with 9 middle nucleotides. The CDR3 amino acid sequence is: CASSVDRGQPQHF. The DNA sequence reads TGTGCCAGCAGTGTGGACAGGGGACAGCCCCAGCATTTT.